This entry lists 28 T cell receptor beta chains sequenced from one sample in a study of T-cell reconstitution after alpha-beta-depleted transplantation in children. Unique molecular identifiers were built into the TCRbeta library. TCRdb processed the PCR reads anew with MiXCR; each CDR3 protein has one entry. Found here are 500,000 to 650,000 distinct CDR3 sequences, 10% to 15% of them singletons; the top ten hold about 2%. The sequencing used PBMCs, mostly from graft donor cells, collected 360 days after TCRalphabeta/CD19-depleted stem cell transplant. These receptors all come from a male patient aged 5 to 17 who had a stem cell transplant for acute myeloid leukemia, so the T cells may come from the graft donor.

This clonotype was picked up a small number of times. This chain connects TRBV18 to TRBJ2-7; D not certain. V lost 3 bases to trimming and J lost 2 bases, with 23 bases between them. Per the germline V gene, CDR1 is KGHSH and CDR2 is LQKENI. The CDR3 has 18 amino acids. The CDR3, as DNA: TGTGCCAGCTCACCCCTTGAGTTGCCCCTTACGGATACCTACGAGCAGTACTTC. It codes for CASSPLELPLTDTYEQYF.

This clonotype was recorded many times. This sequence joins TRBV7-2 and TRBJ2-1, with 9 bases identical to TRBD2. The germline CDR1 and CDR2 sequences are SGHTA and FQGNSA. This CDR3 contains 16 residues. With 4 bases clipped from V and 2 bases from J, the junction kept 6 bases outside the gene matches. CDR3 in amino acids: CASSSRLAAAYNEQFF. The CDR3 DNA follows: TGTGCCAGCAGCTCCCGACTAGCGGCGGCCTACAATGAGCAGTTCTTC.

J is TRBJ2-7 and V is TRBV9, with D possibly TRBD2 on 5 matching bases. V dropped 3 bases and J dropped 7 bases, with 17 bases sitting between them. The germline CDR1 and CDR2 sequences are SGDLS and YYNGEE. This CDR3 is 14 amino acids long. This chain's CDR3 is CASSALDSPVEQYF. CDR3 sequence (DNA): TGTGCCAGCAGCGCGTTGGACTCCCCGGTTGAGCAGTACTTC.

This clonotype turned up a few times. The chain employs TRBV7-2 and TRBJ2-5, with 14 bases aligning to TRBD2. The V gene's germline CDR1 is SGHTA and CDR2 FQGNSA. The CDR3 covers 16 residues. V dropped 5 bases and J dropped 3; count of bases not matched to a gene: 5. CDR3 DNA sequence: TGTGCCAGCAGCCGGGGACTAGCGGGAGTTGAAGAGACCCAGTACTTC. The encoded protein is CASSRGLAGVEETQYF. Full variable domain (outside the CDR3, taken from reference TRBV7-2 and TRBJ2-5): GAGVSQSPSNKVTEKGKDVELRCDPISGHTALYWYRQSLGQGLEFLIYFQGNSAPDKSGLPSDRFSAERTGGSVSTLTIQRTQQEDSAVYLCASSRGLAGVEETQYFGPGTRLLVL.

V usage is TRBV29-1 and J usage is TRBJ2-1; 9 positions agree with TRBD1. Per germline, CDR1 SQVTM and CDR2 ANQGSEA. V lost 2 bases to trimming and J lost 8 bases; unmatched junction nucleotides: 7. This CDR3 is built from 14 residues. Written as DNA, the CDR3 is TGCAGCGTTGAACCCCGACAGGGGGTCTATGAGCAGTTCTTC. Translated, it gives CSVEPRQGVYEQFF.

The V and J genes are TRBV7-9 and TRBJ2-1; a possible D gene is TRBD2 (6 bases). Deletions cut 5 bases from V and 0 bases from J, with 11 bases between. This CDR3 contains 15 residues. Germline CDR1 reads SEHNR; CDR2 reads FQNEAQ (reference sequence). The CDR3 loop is CASSRRLVSYNEQFF. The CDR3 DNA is TGTGCCAGCAGCCGGCGACTAGTCTCCTACAATGAGCAGTTCTTC.

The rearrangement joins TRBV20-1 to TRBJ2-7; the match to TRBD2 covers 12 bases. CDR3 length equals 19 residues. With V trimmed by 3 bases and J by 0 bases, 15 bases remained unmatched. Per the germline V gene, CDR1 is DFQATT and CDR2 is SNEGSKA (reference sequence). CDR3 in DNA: TGCAGTGCTAGCCCTTATCTAGCGGGAGGGTCCCATAGCTCCTACGAGCAGTACTTC. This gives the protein CSASPYLAGGSHSSYEQYF.

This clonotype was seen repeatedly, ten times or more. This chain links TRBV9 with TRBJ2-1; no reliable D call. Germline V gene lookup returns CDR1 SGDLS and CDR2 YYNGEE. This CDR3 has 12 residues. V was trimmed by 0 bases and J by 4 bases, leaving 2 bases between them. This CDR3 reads CASSVAYNEQFF. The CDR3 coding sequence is TGTGCCAGCAGCGTAGCTTACAATGAGCAGTTCTTC.

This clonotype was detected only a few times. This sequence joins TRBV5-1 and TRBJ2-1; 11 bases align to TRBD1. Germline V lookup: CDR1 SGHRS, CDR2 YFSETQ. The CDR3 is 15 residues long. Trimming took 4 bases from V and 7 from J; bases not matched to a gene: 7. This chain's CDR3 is CASSRGQGAENEQFF. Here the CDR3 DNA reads TGCGCCAGCAGCCGTGGACAGGGGGCCGAAAATGAGCAGTTCTTC.

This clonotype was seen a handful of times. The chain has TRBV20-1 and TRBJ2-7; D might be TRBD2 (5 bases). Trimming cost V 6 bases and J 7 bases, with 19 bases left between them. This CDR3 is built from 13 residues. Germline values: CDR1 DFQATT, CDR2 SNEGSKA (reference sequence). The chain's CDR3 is CSALWPEGTEQYF. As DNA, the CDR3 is TGCAGTGCCCTATGGCCCGAGGGAACGGAGCAGTACTTC.

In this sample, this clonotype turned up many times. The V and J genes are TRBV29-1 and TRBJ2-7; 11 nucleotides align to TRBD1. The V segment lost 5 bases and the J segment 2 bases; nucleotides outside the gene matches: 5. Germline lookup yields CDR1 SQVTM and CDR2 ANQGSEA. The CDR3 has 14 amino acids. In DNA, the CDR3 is TGCAGCGTTCGGATGGGACAGGGGGCCTACGAGCAGTACTTC. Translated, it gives CSVRMGQGAYEQYF.

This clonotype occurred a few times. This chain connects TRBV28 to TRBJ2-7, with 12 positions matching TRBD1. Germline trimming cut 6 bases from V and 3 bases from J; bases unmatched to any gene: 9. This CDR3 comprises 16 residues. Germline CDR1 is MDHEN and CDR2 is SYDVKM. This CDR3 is CASSLTRDRGRYEQYF. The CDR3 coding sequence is TGTGCCAGCAGCCTAACCCGGGACAGGGGGCGCTACGAGCAGTACTTC.

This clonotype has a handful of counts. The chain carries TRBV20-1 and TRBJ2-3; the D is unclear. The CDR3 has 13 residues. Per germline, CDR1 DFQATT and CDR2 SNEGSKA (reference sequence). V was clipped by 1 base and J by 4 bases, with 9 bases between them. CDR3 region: CSARVRPSDTQYF. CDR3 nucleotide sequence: TGCAGTGCTAGAGTCAGGCCGTCAGATACGCAGTATTTT.

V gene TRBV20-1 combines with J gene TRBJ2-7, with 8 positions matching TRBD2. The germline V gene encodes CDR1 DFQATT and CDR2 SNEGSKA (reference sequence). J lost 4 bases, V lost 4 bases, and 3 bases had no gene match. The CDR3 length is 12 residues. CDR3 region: CSAIGGGYEQYF. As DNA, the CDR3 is TGCAGTGCTATCGGGGGGGGTTACGAGCAGTACTTC.

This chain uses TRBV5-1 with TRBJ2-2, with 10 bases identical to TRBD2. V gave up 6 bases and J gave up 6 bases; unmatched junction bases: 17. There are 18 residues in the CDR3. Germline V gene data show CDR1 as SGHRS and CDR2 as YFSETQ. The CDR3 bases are TGCGCCAGCACCGGTCAGGGACTAGCGAGTTTAATCTCCGGGGAGCTGTTTTTT. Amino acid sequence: CASTGQGLASLISGELFF.

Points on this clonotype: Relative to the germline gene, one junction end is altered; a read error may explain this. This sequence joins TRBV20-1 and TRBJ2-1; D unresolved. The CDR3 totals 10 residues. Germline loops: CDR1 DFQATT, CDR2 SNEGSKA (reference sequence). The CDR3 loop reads CSDTHASSLF. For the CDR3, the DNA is TGCAGTGACACACATGCTTCCAGCCTCTTC.

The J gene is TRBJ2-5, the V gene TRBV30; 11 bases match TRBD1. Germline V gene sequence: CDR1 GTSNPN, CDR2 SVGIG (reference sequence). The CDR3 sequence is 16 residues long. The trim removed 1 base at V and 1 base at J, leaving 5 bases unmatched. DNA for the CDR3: TGTGCCTGGAGTGCCGGGACAGGGGGGATCCAAGAGACCCAGTACTTC. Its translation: CAWSAGTGGIQETQYF.

The CDR3 DNA reads as TGTGCCAGCAGCGTGGGACTAGCGTTGCCTACCGGGGAGCTGTTTTTT. Its translation is CASSVGLALPTGELFF. The rearrangement links TRBV9 to TRBJ2-2; the match to TRBD2 covers 10 bases. CDR1 is SGDLS, CDR2 YYNGEE, per germline. J lost 5 bases, V lost 2 bases, and 6 bases had no gene match. This CDR3 is built from 16 residues.

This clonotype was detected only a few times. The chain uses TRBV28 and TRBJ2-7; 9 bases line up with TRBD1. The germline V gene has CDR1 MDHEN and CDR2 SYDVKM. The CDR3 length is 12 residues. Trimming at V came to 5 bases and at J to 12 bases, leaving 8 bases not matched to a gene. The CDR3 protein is CASSGPSDRGYF. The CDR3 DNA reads TGTGCCAGCAGTGGGCCGTCGGACAGGGGGTACTTC.

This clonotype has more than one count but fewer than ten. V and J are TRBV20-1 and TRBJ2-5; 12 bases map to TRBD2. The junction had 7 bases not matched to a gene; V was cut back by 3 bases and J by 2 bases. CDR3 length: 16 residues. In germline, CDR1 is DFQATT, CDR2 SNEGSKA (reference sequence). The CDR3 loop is CSARVPSGRGQETQYF. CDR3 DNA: TGCAGTGCTAGGGTTCCTAGCGGGAGGGGACAAGAGACCCAGTACTTC.

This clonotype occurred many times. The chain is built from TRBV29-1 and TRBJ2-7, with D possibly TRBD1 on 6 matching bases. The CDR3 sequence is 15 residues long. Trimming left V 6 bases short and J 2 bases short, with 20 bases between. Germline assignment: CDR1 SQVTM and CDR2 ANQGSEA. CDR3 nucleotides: TGCAGCGTCCTTCCTTTTGGGGGACAAGCCTACGAGCAGTACTTC. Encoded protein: CSVLPFGGQAYEQYF.

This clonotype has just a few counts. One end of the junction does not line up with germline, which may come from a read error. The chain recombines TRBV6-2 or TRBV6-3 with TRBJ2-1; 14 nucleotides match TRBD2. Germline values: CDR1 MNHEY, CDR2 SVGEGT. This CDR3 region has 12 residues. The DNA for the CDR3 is TGTGCCAGCACTGGACTAGCGGGGGGCCCAGTCTTC. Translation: CASTGLAGGPVF.

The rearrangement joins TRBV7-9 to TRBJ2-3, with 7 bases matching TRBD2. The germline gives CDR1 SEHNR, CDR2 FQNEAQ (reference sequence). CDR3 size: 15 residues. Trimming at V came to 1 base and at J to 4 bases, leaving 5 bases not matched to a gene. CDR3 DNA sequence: TGTGCCAGCAGCTTAGGGGACTACGGATCAGATACGCAGTATTTT. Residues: CASSLGDYGSDTQYF.

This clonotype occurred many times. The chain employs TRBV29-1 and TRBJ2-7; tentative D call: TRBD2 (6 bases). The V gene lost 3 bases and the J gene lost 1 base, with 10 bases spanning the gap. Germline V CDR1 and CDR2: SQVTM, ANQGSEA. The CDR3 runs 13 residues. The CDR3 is CSVDRGSSYEQYF. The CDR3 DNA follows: TGCAGCGTTGATCGGGGGTCGTCCTACGAGCAGTACTTC.

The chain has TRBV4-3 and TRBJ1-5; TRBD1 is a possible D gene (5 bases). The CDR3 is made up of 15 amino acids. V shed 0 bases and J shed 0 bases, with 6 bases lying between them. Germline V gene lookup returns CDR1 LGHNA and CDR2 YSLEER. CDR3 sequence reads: CASSQERGSNQPQHF. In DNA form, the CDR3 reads TGCGCCAGCAGCCAAGAGAGGGGTAGCAATCAGCCCCAGCATTTT.

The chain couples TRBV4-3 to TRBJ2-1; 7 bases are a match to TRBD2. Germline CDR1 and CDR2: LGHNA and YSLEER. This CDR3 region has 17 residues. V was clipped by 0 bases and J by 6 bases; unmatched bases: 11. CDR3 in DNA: TGCGCCAGCAGCCAAGATCCGGCTAGCGGCATGGTCAATGAGCAGTTCTTC. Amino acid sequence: CASSQDPASGMVNEQFF.

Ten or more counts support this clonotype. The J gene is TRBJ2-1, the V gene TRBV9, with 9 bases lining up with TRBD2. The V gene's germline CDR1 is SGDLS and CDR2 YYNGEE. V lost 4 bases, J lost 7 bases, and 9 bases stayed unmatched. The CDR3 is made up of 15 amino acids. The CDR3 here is CASSPLAGGGNEQFF. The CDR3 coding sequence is TGTGCCAGCAGCCCCCTGGCGGGAGGGGGGAATGAGCAGTTCTTC.

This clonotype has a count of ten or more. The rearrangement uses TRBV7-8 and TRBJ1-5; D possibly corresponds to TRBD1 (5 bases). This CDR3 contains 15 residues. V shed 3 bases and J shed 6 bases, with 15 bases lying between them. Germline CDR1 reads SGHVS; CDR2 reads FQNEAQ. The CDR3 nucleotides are TGTGCCAGCAGCTTCTTCGACATGGGGGGTCAGCCCCAGCATTTT. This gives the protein CASSFFDMGGQPQHF.